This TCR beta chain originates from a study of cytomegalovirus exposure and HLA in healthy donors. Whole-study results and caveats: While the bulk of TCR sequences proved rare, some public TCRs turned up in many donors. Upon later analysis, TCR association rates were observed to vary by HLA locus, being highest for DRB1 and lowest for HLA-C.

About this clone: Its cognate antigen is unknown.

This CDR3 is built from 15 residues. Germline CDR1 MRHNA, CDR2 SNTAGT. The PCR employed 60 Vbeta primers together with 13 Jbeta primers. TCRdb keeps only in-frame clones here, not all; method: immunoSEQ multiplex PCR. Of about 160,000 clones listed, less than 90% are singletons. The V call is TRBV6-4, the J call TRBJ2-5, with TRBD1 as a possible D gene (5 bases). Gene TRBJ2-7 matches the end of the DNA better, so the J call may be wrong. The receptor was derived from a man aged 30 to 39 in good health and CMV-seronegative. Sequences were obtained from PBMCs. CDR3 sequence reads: CASSRGHDPSYEQYF. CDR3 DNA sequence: TGTGCCAGCAGTCGTGGACACGACCCCTCCTACGAGCAGTACTTC.